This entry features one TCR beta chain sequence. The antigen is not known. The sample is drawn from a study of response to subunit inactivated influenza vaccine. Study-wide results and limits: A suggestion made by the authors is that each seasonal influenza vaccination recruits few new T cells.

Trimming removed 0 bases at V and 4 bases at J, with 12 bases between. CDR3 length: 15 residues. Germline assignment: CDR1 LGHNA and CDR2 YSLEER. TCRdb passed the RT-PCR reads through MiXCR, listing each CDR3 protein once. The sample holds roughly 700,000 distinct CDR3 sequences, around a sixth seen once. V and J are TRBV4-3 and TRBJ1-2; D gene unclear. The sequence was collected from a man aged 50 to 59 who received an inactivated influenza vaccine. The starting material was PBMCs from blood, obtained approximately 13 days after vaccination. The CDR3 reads CASSQDRTESYGYTF. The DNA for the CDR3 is TGCGCCAGCAGCCAAGACAGGACGGAAAGCTATGGCTACACCTTC.